Listed below are T cell receptor beta chains from one sample, sequenced in a study of metastatic and nonmetastatic thyroid tumors. TCRdb re-clonotyped the PCR reads via MiXCR. The sample carries 29,000 or so clones, around 4% recorded once. Sequencing was performed on blood. These TCRs come from a female donor with papillary thyroid cancer or a benign thyroid nodule (not recorded which). Some clones in this sample may be carry-over from other donors' samples. The CDR3 runs from the conserved cysteine through the conserved F or W.

V gene | CDR3 length | CDR3 protein
TRBV7-9 | 14 | CASNDRCVRYGYTF
TRBV5-1 | 16 | CASSSTTGRSTDTRYF
TRBV25-1 | 16 | CASSELGTGGYNEQFF
TRBV25-1 | 14 | CATQTGRSYNEQFF
TRBV3-1 | 15 | CASSPPGLAVVRQFF
TRBV20-1 | 15 | CSARDNRVLADTQYF
TRBV5-1 | 14 | CASSLGGGSYEQYF
TRBV20-1 | 16 | CSARPSSGGRTDTQYF
TRBV20-1 | 15 | CSASPPGTSNEKLFF
TRBV27 | 16 | CASSLQHATNTGELFF
TRBV19 | 14 | CASSSGTGETEAFF
TRBV6-2/TRBV6-3 | 14 | CASSSDGTEETQYF
TRBV7-9 | 16 | CASSPLGGAFGNTIYF
TRBV5-1 | 15 | CASSFAARMNTEALF
TRBV9 | 15 | CASSPYLGAGGEQYF
TRBV6-5 | 14 | CASSYVDNSYEQYF
TRBV6-1 | 15 | CASSVRQGTFVGAFF
TRBV20-1 | 15 | CSAGGSTGGNHPQHF
TRBV28 | 15 | CASRLIAGQNNEQFF
TRBV7-8 | 12 | CASSQRAQPQHF
TRBV12-3/TRBV12-4 | 13 | CASRLGGGTEAFF
TRBV9 | 14 | CASSVAGQNTEAFF
TRBV6-1 | 13 | CASSSQDNYGYTF
TRBV5-5 | 15 | CASSLSLAGLYEQYF
TRBV6-1 | 14 | CASSESQGRRGYTF
TRBV24-1 | 14 | CATSDSGHHYEQYF
TRBV5-1 | 14 | CASSLPRVTGELFF
TRBV3-1 | 14 | CASSRLADYNEQFF
TRBV27 | 14 | CASRSESNTGELFF
TRBV19 | 12 | CASSMGVEEQFF
TRBV9 | 15 | CASSVAGAEADTQYF